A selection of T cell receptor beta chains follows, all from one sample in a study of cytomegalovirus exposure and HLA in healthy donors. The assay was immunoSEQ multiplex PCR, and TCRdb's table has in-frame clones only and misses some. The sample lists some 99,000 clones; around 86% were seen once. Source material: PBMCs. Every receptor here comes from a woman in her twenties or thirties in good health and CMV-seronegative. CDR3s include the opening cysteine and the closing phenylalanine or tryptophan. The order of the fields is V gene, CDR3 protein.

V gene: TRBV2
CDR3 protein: CASTLDHSNQPQHF

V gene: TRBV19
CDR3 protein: CASSIDGEGGNIQYF

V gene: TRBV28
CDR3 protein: CASSLLERSGNTIYF

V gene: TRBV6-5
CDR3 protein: CASRIQGGLNTEAFF

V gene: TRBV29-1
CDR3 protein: CSDNRDSHNEQFF

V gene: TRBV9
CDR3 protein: CASSVDGPYEQYF

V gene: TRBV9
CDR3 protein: CTSSERDYFDSYEQYF

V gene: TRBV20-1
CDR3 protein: CSLPVLNEQFF

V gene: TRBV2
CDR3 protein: CASRDQGVNTEAFF

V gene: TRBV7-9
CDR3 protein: CASSPGDLMRDIQYF

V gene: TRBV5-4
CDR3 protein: CASSDGQGPEQYF

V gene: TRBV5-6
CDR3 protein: CASSFVYMNTEAFF

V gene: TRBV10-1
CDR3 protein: CASRRDIIGTGELFF

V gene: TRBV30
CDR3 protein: CAWSAGANYGYTF

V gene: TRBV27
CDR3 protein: CASKEREIPYEQYF

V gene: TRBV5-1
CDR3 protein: CASSFELAGSTSSYGQFF

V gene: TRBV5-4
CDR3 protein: CASSLGQGANEQYF